The clone carrying this T cell receptor beta chain appeared a single time. This CDR3 region has 13 residues. Germline V gene sequence: CDR1 MRHNA, CDR2 SNTAGT. V was shortened by 6 bases and J by 7 bases, with 15 bases between the two germline ends. This sample is part of a study of blood T cell repertoires in COVID-19. Study-level information: Samples of COVID-19 (acute and convalescent) were obtained from the United States, Italy and Spain.

In the source study's methods: Amplifying reference gene primers gave estimates of nucleated cell counts. Here immunoSEQ multiplex PCR was the method, and the copy in TCRdb shows in-frame clones only, minus some. The V and J calls and clone size are taken from that table; D and trimming were inferred from the DNA. The data contain about 150,000 clones, 70% to 90% of them seen just once; the ten biggest clones take up roughly 3.1%. The rearrangement links TRBV6-4 to TRBJ1-1, with a possible D match to TRBD1 (5 bases). The TCR originated in a man aged 55 to 70 with acute or convalescent COVID-19. Source material: peripheral blood. The DNA for the CDR3 is TGTGCCAGCAGCCCCCGGGCAGGGATTGAAGCTTTCTTT. Translation: CASSPRAGIEAFF.